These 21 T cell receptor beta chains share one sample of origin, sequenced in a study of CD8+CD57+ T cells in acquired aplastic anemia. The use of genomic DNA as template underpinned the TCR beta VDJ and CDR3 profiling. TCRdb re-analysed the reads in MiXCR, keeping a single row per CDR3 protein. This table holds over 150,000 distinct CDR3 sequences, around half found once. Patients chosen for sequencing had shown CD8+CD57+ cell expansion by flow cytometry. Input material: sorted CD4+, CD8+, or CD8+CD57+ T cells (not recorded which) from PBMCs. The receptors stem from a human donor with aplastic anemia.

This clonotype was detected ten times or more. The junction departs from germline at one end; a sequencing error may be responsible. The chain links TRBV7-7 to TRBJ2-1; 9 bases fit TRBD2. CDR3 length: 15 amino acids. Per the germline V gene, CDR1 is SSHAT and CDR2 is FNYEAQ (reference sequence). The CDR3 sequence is CASSPVAGVKGEQFF. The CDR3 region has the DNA TGTGCTAGCAGCCCTGTAGCGGGAGTGAAGGGCGAGCAGTTCTTC.

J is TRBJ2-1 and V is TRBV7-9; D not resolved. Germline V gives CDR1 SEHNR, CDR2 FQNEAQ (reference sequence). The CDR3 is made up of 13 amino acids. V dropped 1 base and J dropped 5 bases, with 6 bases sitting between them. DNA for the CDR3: TGTGCCAGCAGCTTAGTGAAGCACAATGAGCAGTTCTTC. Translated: CASSLVKHNEQFF.

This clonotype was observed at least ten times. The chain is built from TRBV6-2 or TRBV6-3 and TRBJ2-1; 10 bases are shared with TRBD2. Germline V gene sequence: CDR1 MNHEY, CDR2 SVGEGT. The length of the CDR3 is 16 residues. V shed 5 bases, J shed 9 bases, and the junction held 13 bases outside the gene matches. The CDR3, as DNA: TGTGCCAGCAGTATACCGGCCAGCGGGAGGGCCCCTGAGCAGTTCTTC. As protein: CASSIPASGRAPEQFF.

The CDR3 spells CASSPRRLGYEQYF. CDR3 DNA sequence: TGTGCCAGCAGCCCTCGCAGATTAGGGTACGAGCAGTACTTC. The chain recombines TRBV3-1 with TRBJ2-7; D not resolved. CDR1 LGHDT and CDR2 YNNKEL come from the germline V gene (reference sequence). Trimming shortened V by 4 bases and J by 4 bases, and 14 bases separated the two germline ends. This CDR3 comprises 14 residues.

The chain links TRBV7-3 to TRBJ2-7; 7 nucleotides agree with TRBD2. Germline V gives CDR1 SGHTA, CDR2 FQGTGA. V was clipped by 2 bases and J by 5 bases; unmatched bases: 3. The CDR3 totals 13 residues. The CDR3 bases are TGTGCCAGCAGCTTACAGCGGGGCCACGAGCAGTACTTC. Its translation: CASSLQRGHEQYF. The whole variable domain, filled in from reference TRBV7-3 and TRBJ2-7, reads GAGVSQTPSNKVTEKGKYVELRCDPISGHTALYWYRQSLGQGPEFLIYFQGTGAADDSGLPNDRFFAVRPEGSVSTLKIQRTERGDSAVYLCASSLQRGHEQYFGPGTRLTVT.

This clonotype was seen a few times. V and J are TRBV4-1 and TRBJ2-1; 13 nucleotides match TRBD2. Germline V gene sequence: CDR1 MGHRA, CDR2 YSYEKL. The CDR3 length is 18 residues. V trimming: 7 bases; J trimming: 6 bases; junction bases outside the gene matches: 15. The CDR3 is CASTTPGLAGRGTNEQFF. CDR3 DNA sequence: TGCGCCAGCACCACCCCGGGACTAGCGGGACGAGGGACCAATGAGCAGTTCTTC.

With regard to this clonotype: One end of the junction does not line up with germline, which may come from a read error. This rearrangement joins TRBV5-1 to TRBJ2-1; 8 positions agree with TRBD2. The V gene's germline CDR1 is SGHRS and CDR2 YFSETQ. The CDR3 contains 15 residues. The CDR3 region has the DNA TGCGCCAGCAGCTTGGGAGGCGGGAGGAACAATCAGCAGTTCTTC. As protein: CASSLGGGRNNQQFF.

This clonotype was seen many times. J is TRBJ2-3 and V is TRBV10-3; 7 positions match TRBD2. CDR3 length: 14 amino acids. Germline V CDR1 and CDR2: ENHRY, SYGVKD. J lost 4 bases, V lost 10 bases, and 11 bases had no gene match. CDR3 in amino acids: CATSKRGSADTQYF. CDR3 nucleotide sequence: TGTGCCACCTCGAAACGCGGGAGTGCAGATACGCAGTATTTT.

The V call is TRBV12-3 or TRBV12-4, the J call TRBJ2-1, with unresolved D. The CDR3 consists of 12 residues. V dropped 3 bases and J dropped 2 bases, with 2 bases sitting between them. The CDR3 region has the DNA TGTGCCAGCAGTTTGCCCTACAATGAGCAGTTCTTC. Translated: CASSLPYNEQFF.

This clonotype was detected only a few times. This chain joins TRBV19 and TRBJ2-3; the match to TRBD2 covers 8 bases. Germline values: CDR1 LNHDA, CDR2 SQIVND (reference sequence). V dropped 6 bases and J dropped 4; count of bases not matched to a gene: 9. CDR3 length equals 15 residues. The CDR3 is CASSGLAFRPDTQYF. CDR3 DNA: TGTGCCAGTAGCGGACTAGCTTTTCGGCCAGATACGCAGTATTTT.

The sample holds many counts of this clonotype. For the CDR3, the DNA is TGTGCCAGCAGCCCCTACTCCCGGAGGGGGGCAGAGACCCAGTACTTC. It codes for CASSPYSRRGAETQYF. The chain joins TRBV7-2 to TRBJ2-5, with D perhaps matching TRBD1 or TRBD2 (6 bases each). The V end was cut by 5 bases, the J end by 4 bases, with 20 bases between. The CDR3 is 16 amino acids. Germline assignment: CDR1 SGHTA and CDR2 FQGNSA.

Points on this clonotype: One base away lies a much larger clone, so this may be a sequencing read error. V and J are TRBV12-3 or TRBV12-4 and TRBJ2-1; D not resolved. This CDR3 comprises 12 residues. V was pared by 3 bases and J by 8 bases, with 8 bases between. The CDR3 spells CASSFSYDEQFF. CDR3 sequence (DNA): TGTGCCAGCAGTTTTTCATACGATGAGCAGTTCTTC.

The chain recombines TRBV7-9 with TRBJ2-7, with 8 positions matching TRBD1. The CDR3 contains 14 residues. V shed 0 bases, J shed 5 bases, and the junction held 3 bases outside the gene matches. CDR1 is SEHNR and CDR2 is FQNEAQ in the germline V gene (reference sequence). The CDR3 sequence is CASSLAPRGHEQYF. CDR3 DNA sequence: TGTGCCAGCAGCTTAGCGCCCAGGGGGCACGAGCAGTACTTC. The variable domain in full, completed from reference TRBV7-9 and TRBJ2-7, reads DTGVSQNPRHKITKRGQNVTFRCDPISEHNRLYWYRQTLGQGPEFLTYFQNEAQLEKSRLLSDRFSAERPKGSFSTLEIQRTEQGDSAMYLCASSLAPRGHEQYFGPGTRLTVT.

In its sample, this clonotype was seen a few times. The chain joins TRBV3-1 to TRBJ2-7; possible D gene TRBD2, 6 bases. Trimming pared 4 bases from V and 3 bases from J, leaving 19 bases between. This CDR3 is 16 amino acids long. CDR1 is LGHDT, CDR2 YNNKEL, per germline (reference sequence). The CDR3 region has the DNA TGTGCCAGCAGCCCCCTTATCGGGGGAGAGGTCTACGAGCAGTACTTC. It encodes CASSPLIGGEVYEQYF.

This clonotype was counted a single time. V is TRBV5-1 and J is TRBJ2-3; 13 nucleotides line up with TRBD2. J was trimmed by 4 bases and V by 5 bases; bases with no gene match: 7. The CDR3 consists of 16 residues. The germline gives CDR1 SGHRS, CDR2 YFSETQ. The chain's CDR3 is CASRAGLAGDSDTQYF. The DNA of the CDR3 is TGCGCCAGCAGGGCTGGACTAGCGGGAGACTCAGATACGCAGTATTTT. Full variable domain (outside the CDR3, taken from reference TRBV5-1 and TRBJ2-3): KAGVTQTPRYLIKTRGQQVTLSCSPISGHRSVSWYQQTPGQGLQFLFEYFSETQRNKGNFPGRFSGRQFSNSRSEMNVSTLELGDSALYLCASRAGLAGDSDTQYFGPGTRLTVL.

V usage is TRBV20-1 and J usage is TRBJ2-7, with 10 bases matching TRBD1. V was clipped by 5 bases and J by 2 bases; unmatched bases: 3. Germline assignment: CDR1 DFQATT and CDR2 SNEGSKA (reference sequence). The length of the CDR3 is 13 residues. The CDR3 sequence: CSAVGQGAYEQYF. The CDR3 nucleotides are TGCAGTGCTGTCGGACAGGGGGCCTACGAGCAGTACTTC.

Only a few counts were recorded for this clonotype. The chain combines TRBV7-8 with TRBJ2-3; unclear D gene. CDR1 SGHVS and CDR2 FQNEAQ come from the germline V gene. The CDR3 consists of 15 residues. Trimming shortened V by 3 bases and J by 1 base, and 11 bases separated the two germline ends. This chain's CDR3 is CASSFGPTGTDTQYF. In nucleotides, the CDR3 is TGTGCCAGCAGCTTTGGCCCAACGGGCACAGATACGCAGTATTTT.

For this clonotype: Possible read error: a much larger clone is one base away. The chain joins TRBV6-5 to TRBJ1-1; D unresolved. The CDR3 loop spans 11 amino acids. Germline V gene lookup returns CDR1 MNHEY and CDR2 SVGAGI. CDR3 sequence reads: CASTANTEALF. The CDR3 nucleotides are TGTGCCAGCACCGCCAACACTGAAGCTCTCTTT.

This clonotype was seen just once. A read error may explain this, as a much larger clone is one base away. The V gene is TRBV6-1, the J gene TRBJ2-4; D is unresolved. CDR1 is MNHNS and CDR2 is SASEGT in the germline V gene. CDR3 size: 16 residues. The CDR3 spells CASSPDRSLGKNVQYF. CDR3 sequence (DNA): TGTGCCAGCAGCCCGGACCGTTCCCTAGGCAAAAACGTTCAGTACTTC.

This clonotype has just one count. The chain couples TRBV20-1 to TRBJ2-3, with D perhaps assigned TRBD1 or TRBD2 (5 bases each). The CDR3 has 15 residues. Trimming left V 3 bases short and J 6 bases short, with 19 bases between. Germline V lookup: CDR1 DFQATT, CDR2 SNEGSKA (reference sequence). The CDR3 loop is CSARGPVRVGDTQYF. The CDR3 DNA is TGCAGTGCTAGGGGACCTGTGCGGGTCGGGGATACGCAGTATTTT.

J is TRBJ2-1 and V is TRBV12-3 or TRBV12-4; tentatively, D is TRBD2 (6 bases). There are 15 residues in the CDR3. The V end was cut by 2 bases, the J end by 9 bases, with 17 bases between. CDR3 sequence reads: CASSLRLVSLGEQFF. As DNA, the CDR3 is TGTGCCAGCAGTTTAAGACTAGTAAGTTTGGGTGAGCAGTTCTTC.